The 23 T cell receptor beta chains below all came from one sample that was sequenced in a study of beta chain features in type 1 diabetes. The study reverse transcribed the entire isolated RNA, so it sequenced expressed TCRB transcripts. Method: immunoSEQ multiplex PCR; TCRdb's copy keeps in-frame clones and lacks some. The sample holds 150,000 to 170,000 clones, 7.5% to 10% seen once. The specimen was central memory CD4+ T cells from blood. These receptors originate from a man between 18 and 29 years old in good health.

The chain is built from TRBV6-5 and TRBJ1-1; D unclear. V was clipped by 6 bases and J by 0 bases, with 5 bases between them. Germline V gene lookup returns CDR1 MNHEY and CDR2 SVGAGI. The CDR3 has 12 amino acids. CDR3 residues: CASRRVNTEAFF. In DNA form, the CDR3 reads TGTGCCAGCAGGAGGGTGAACACTGAAGCTTTCTTT.

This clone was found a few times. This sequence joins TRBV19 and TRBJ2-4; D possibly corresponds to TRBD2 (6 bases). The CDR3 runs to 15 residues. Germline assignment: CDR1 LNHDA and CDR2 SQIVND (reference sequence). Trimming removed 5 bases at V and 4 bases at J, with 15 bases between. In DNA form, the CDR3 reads TGTGCCAGTAGTGTCTCCCCTAGCGTTAAAAACATTCAGTACTTC. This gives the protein CASSVSPSVKNIQYF. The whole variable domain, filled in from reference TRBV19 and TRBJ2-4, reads DGGITQSPKYLFRKEGQNVTLSCEQNLNHDAMYWYRQDPGQGLRLIYYSQIVNDFQKGDIAEGYSVSREKKESFPLTVTSAQKNPTAFYLCASSVSPSVKNIQYFGAGTRLSVL.

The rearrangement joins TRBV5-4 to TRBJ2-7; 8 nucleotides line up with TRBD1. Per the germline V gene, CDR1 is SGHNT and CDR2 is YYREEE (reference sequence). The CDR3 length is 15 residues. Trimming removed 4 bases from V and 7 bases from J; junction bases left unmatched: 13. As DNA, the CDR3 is TGTGCCAGCAGCCCCGGGACAGGAGGGCTCGGGGAGCAGTACTTC. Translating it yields CASSPGTGGLGEQYF.

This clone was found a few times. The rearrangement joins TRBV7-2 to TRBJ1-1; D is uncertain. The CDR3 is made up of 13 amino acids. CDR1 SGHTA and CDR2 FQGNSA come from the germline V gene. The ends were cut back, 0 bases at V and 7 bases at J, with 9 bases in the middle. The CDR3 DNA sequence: TGTGCCAGCAGCTTAGCGGTTGAGGGTGAAGCTTTCTTT. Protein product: CASSLAVEGEAFF.

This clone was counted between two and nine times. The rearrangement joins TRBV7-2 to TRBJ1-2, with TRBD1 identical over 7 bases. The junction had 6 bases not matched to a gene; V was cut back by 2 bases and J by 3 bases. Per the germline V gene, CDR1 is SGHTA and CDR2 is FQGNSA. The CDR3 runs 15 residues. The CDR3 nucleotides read TGTGCCAGCAGCTTACAAACAGGGGCTGACTATGGCTACACCTTC. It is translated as CASSLQTGADYGYTF. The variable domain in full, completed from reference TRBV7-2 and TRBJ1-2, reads GAGVSQSPSNKVTEKGKDVELRCDPISGHTALYWYRQSLGQGLEFLIYFQGNSAPDKSGLPSDRFSAERTGGSVSTLTIQRTQQEDSAVYLCASSLQTGADYGYTFGSGTRLTVV.

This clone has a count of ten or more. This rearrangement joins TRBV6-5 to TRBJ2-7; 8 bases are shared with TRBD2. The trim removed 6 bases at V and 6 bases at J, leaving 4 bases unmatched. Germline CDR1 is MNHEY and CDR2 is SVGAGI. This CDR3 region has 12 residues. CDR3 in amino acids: CASRSGGGEQYF. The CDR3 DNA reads TGTGCCAGCAGAAGCGGGGGAGGCGAGCAGTACTTC.

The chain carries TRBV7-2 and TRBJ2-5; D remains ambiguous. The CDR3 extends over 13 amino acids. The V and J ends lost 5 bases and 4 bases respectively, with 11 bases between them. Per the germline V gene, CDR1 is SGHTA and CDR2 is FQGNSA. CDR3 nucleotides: TGTGCCAGCAGCCCATATTCGGGAGAGACCCAGTACTTC. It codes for CASSPYSGETQYF.

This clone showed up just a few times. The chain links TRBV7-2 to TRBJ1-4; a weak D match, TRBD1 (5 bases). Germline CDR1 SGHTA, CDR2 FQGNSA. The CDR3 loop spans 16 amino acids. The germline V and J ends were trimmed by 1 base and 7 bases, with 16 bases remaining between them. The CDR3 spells CASSLGKGRGVEKLFF. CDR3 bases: TGTGCCAGCAGCTTAGGCAAGGGGCGGGGGGTTGAAAAACTGTTTTTT.

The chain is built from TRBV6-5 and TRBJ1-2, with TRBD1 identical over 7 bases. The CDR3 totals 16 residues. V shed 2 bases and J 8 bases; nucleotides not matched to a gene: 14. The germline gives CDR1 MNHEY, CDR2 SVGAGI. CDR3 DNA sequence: TGTGCCAGCAGTTACGCCATGATGACAGGGAGGAGCGGCTACACCTTC. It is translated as CASSYAMMTGRSGYTF.

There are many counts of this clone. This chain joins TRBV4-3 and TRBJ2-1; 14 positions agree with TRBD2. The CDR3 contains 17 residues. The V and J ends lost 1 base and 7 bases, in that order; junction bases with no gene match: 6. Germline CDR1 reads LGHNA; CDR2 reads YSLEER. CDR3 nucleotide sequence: TGCGCCAGCAGCCAAGCCTTCGGGACTAGCGGGAGTAATGAGCAGTTCTTC. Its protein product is CASSQAFGTSGSNEQFF.

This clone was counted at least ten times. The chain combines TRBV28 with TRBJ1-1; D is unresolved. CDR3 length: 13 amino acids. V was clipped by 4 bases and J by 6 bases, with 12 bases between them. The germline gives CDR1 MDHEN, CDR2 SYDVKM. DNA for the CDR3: TGTGCCAGCAGTTCCTTCCGTGGGCCTGAAGCTTTCTTT. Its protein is CASSSFRGPEAFF. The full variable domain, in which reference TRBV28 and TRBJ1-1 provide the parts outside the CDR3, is DVKVTQSSRYLVKRTGEKVFLECVQDMDHENMFWYRQDPGLGLRLIYFSYDVKMKEKGDIPEGYSVSREKKERFSLILESASTNQTSMYLCASSSFRGPEAFFGQGTRLTVV.

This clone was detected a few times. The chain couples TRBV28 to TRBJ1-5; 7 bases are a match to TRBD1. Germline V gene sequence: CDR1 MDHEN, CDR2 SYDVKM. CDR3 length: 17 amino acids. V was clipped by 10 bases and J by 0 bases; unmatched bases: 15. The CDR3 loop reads CATQHPTGRYSNQPQHF. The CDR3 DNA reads TGTGCCACCCAACATCCGACAGGGCGTTATAGCAATCAGCCCCAGCATTTT.

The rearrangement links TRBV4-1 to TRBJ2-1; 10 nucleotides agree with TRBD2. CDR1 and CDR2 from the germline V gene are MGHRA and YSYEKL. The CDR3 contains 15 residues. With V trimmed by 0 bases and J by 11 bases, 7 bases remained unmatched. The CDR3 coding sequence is TGCGCCAGCAGCCAAGATTGGGGTAGCGGGGGGAAGCAGTTCTTC. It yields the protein CASSQDWGSGGKQFF.

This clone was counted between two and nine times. The CDR3 DNA sequence: TGCGCCAGCAGCTTGGCAGGGGGCGGGGGCCAAGAGACCCAGTACTTC. Its translation: CASSLAGGGGQETQYF. The chain uses TRBV5-1 and TRBJ2-5; D is perhaps TRBD1 (8 bases). The CDR3 contains 16 residues. Germline assignment: CDR1 SGHRS and CDR2 YFSETQ. Trimming took 0 bases from V and 1 from J, leaving 13 bases between them.

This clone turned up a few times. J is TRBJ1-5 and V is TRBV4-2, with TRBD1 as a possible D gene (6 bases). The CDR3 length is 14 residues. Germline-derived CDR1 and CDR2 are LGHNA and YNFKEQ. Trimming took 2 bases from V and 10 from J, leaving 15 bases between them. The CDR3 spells CASSQTGQTTPQHF. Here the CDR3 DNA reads TGTGCCAGCAGCCAAACCGGACAGACTACACCCCAGCATTTT.

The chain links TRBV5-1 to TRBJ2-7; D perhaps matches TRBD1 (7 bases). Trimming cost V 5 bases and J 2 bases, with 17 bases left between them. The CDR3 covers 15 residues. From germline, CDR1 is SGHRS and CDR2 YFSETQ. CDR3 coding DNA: TGCGCCAGCAGGGAGGGGGCCGGGACAACCTACGAGCAGTACTTC. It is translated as CASREGAGTTYEQYF. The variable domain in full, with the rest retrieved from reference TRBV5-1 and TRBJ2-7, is KAGVTQTPRYLIKTRGQQVTLSCSPISGHRSVSWYQQTPGQGLQFLFEYFSETQRNKGNFPGRFSGRQFSNSRSEMNVSTLELGDSALYLCASREGAGTTYEQYFGPGTRLTVT.

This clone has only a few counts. The CDR3 region is CASAGGLTDTQYF. CDR3 nucleotide sequence: TGCGCCAGCGCGGGAGGGTTAACAGATACGCAGTATTTT. The genes are TRBV5-1 and TRBJ2-3, with TRBD2 matching over 9 bases. CDR3 length equals 13 residues. Germline CDR1 is SGHRS and CDR2 is YFSETQ. With 7 bases clipped from V and 3 bases from J, the junction kept 3 bases outside the gene matches.

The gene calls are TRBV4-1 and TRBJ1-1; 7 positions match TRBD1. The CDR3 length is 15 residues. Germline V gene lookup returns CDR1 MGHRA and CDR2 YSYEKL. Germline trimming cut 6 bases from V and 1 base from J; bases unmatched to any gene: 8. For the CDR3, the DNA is TGCGCCAGCAGAGCACGACAGGGTGGGAACACTGAAGCTTTCTTT. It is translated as CASRARQGGNTEAFF.

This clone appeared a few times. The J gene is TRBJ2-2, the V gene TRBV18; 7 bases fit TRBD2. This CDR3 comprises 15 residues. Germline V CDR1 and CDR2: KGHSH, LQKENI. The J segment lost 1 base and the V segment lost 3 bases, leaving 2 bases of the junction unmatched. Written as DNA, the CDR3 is TGTGCCAGCTCACCCAGCGGGGTGAACACCGGGGAGCTGTTTTTT. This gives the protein CASSPSGVNTGELFF.

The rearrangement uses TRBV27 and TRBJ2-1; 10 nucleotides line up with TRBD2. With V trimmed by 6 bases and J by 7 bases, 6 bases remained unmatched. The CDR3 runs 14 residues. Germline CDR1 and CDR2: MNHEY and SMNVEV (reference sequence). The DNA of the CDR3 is TGTGCCAGCAGACCGGGACTAGCGTGGAATGAGCAGTTCTTC. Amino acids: CASRPGLAWNEQFF.

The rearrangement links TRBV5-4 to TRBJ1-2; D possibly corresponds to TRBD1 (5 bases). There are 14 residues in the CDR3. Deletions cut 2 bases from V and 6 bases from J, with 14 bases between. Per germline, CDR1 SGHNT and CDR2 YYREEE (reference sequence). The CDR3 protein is CASSLGAGHDGYTF. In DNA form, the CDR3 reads TGTGCCAGCAGCTTAGGGGCCGGTCATGATGGCTACACCTTC.

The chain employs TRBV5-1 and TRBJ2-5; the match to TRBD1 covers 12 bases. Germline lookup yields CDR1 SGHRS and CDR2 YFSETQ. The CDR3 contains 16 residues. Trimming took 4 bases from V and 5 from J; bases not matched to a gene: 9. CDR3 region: CASSTGQGASRETQYF. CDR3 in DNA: TGCGCCAGCAGCACGGGACAGGGGGCGAGTCGGGAGACCCAGTACTTC.

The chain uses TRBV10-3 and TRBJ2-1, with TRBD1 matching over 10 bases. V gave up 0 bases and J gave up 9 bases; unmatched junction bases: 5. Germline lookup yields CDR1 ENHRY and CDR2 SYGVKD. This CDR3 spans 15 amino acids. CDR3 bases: TGTGCCATCAGTGAGTCCAGGACAGGGGGGAGTGAGCAGTTCTTC. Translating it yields CAISESRTGGSEQFF.